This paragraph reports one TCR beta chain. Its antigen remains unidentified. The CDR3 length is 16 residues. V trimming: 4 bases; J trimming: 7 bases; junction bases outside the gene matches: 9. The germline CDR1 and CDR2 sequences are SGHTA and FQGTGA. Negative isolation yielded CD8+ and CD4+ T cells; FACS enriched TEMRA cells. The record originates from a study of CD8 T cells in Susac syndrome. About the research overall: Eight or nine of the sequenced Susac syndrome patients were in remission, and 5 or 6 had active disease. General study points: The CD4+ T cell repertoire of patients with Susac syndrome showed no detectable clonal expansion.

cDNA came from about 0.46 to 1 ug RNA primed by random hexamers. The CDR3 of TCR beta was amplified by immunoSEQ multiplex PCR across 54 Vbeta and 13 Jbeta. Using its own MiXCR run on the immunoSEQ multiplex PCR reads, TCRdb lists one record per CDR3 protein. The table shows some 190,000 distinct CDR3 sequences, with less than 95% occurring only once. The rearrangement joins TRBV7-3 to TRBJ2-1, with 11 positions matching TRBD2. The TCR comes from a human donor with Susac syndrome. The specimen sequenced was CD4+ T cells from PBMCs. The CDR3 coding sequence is TGTGCCAGCAGCTCGAAAACTAGCGGGGGTAGAAATGAGCAGTTCTTC. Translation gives CASSSKTSGGRNEQFF.